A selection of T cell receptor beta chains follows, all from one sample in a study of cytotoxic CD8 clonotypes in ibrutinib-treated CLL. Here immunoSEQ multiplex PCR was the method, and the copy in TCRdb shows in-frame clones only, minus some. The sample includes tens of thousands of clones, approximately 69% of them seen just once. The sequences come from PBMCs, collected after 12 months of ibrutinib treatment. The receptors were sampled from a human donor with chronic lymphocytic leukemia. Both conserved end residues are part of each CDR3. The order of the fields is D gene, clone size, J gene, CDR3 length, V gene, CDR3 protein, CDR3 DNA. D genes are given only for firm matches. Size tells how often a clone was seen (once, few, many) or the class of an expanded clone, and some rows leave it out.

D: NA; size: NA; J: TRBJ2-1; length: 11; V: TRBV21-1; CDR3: CASYSYNEQFF; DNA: TGTGCCAGCTACAGTTACAATGAGCAGTTCTTC
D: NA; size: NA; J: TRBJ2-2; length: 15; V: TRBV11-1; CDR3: CASSLDHGFAGELFF; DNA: TGTGCCAGCAGCTTAGATCATGGCTTTGCCGGGGAGCTGTTTTTT
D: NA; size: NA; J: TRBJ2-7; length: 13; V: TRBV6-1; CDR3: CASSEVKFREQYF; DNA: TGTGCCAGCAGTGAAGTCAAGTTCCGGGAGCAGTACTTC
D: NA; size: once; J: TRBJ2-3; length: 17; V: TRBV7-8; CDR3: CASSSRDWSPSTDTQYF; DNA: TGTGCCAGCAGCTCCCGGGACTGGAGTCCTAGCACAGATACGCAGTATTTT
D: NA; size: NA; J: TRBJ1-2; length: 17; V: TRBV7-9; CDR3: CASSSSMLGGGSGGYTF; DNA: TGTGCCAGCAGTTCGTCGATGCTAGGAGGAGGGTCAGGTGGCTACACCTTC
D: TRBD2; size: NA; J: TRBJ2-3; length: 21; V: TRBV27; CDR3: CASSLKRLGLAALRGTDTQYF; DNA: TGTGCCAGCAGTCTCAAACGCCTGGGACTAGCGGCGCTGAGGGGTACAGATACGCAGTATTTT
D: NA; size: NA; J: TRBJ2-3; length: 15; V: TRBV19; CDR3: CASKEWQGGADTQYF; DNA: TGTGCCAGTAAGGAGTGGCAGGGTGGTGCAGATACGCAGTATTTT
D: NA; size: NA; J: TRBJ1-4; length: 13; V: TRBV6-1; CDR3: CASKRGGYEKLFF; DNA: TGTGCCAGCAAGAGAGGGGGTTATGAAAAACTGTTTTTT
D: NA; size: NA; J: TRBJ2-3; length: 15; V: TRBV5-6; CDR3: CASRKIGTLPDTQYF; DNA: TGTGCCAGCAGAAAGATTGGGACTCTCCCGGATACGCAGTATTTT
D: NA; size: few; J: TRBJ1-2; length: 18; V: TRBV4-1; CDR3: CASSQEAYGELGHYGYTF; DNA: TGCGCCAGCAGCCAAGAAGCCTACGGGGAATTGGGACACTATGGCTACACCTTC
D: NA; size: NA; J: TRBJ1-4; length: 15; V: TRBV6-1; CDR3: CASTKDRRRNEKLFF; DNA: TGTGCCAGCACCAAAGACCGGAGGAGGAATGAAAAACTGTTTTTT
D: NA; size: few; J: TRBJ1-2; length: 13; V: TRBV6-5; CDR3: CASTSVGTGGYTF; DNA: TGTGCCAGCACCTCAGTGGGCACTGGTGGCTACACCTTC
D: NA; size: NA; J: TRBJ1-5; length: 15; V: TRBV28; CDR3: CASIEGTGQNQPQHF; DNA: TGTGCCAGCATCGAGGGTACGGGGCAGAATCAGCCCCAGCATTTT